The 27 T cell receptor beta chains in this list originate from one sample, sequenced in a study of blood T cell repertoires in COVID-19. Measured with immunoSEQ multiplex PCR; TCRdb has only the in-frame clones, and not every one. The sample shows 80,000 to 100,000 clones, 75% to 90% of them seen only once. The sequenced sample was peripheral blood. Receptor source: a woman aged 80 or older with acute or convalescent COVID-19.

This clone showed up just once. This sequence joins TRBV2 and TRBJ2-1, with 7 bases matching TRBD1. From germline, CDR1 is SNHLY and CDR2 FYNNEI. The CDR3 totals 14 residues. V lost 8 bases, J lost 6 bases, and 10 bases stayed unmatched. The CDR3 DNA reads TGTGCCAGCGGGAACAGGGGTGTAGTCAATGAGCAGTTCTTC. It yields the protein CASGNRGVVNEQFF. Using reference TRBV2 and TRBJ2-1 for the parts outside the CDR3, the full variable domain is EPEVTQTPSHQVTQMGQEVILRCVPISNHLYFYWYRQILGQKVEFLVSFYNNEISEKSEIFDDQFSVERPDGSNFTLKIRSTKLEDSAMYFCASGNRGVVNEQFFGPGTRLTVL.

This sequence joins TRBV5-1 and TRBJ2-7; 8 bases match TRBD1. Germline V gene lookup returns CDR1 SGHRS and CDR2 YFSETQ. With 3 bases clipped from V and 0 bases from J, the junction kept 5 bases outside the gene matches. This CDR3 has 15 residues. CDR3 loop: CASSSDRVSSYEQYF. As DNA, the CDR3 is TGCGCCAGCAGCTCGGACAGGGTTAGCTCCTACGAGCAGTACTTC.

The genes are TRBV24-1 and TRBJ1-2; TRBD1 aligns across 10 bases. The CDR3 sequence is 15 residues long. J gave up 8 bases and V 3 bases, and 8 bases lay outside the gene matches. CDR1 is KGHDR and CDR2 is SFDVKD in the germline V gene. As DNA, the CDR3 is TGTGCCACCAGTGATGTGACAGGGGGCGAGTGGGGCTACACCTTC. This sequence encodes CATSDVTGGEWGYTF.

This clone was seen once. The V call is TRBV6-5, the J call TRBJ1-6; 9 bases are shared with TRBD1. This CDR3 has 15 residues. The V and J ends lost 2 bases and 7 bases, in that order; junction bases with no gene match: 3. The germline V gene encodes CDR1 MNHEY and CDR2 SVGAGI. CDR3: CASSYQDRGNSPLHF. The DNA for the CDR3 is TGTGCCAGCAGTTACCAGGACAGGGGAAATTCACCCCTCCACTTT.

The chain uses TRBV28 and TRBJ2-5; D might be TRBD2 (6 bases). V was pared by 6 bases and J by 5 bases, with 13 bases between. The CDR3 runs 13 residues. Looked up from germline, CDR1 is MDHEN and CDR2 is SYDVKM. The CDR3 sequence is CASREAGTETQYF. CDR3 DNA sequence: TGTGCCAGCAGGGAGGCGGGGACGGAGACCCAGTACTTC.

This sequence joins TRBV2 and TRBJ2-7; D remains ambiguous. The length of the CDR3 is 13 residues. Deletions cut 1 base from V and 9 bases from J, with 13 bases between. Germline V gene sequence: CDR1 SNHLY, CDR2 FYNNEI. CDR3 coding DNA: TGTGCCAGCAGTGAAGGGGCAGAAGGTGGGCAGTACTTC. Translated, it gives CASSEGAEGGQYF. The full variable domain, in which reference TRBV2 and TRBJ2-7 provide the parts outside the CDR3, is EPEVTQTPSHQVTQMGQEVILRCVPISNHLYFYWYRQILGQKVEFLVSFYNNEISEKSEIFDDQFSVERPDGSNFTLKIRSTKLEDSAMYFCASSEGAEGGQYFGPGTRLTVT.

The genes are TRBV11-2 and TRBJ1-1; TRBD1 aligns across 8 bases. Germline lookup yields CDR1 SGHAT and CDR2 FQNNGV. V lost 5 bases to trimming and J lost 5 bases; unmatched junction nucleotides: 7. The CDR3 extends over 14 amino acids. CDR3 residues: CASSARQGITEAFF. The DNA of the CDR3 is TGTGCCAGCAGCGCCCGACAGGGGATAACTGAAGCTTTCTTT.

The chain couples TRBV25-1 to TRBJ1-4, with D possibly being TRBD1 (6 bases). Trimming removed 3 bases at V and 7 bases at J, with 12 bases between. Germline-derived CDR1 and CDR2 are MGHDK and SYGVNS. This CDR3 contains 14 residues. Written as DNA, the CDR3 is TGTGCCAGCAGTGACCCAGGGGAAGGTGAAAAACTGTTTTTT. Residues: CASSDPGEGEKLFF.

The CDR3 region has the DNA TGTGCCATCCGACAGCTCTCAAACACCGGGGAGCTGTTTTTT. It translates to CAIRQLSNTGELFF. The rearrangement uses TRBV10-3 and TRBJ2-2; tentatively, D is TRBD1 (5 bases). V was clipped by 8 bases and J by 2 bases, with 12 bases between them. This CDR3 has 14 residues. Germline CDR1 and CDR2: ENHRY and SYGVKD.

In its sample, this clone was seen once. The rearrangement uses TRBV7-2 and TRBJ2-1; 8 bases align to TRBD1. V lost 4 bases, J lost 10 bases, and 6 bases stayed unmatched. From germline, CDR1 is SGHTA and CDR2 FQGNSA. The CDR3 consists of 13 residues. CDR3 residues: CASSSDRGGEQFF. The CDR3 region has the DNA TGTGCCAGCAGCTCTGACAGGGGAGGAGAGCAGTTCTTC.

The V gene is TRBV4-1, the J gene TRBJ1-5, with 9 bases that match TRBD1. The length of the CDR3 is 17 residues. CDR1 is MGHRA, CDR2 YSYEKL, per germline. The junction had 15 bases not matched to a gene; V was cut back by 1 base and J by 11 bases. The CDR3 coding sequence is TGCGCCAGCAGCCAAGTGACCGCCGGGACAGGGCCCCAGGCCCAGCATTTT. It codes for CASSQVTAGTGPQAQHF.

This sequence joins TRBV20-1 and TRBJ1-4; unclear D gene. This CDR3 is built from 13 residues. Germline CDR1 reads DFQATT; CDR2 reads SNEGSKA (reference sequence). The V end lost 3 bases, the J end lost 8 bases, and 13 bases lay between the germline ends. This CDR3 reads CSASWRAGEKLFF. The CDR3 nucleotides read TGCAGTGCTAGTTGGCGGGCAGGAGAAAAACTGTTTTTT.

This clone has only a few counts. The V call is TRBV7-8, the J call TRBJ2-7; D is possibly TRBD1 (6 bases). The CDR3 has 13 residues. CDR1 and CDR2 (germline): SGHVS, FQNEAQ. V was cut by 4 bases and J by 2 bases, with 9 bases left in between. The chain's CDR3 is CASSSRTAYEQYF. Here the CDR3 DNA reads TGTGCCAGCAGCTCCCGGACAGCCTACGAGCAGTACTTC.

This clone was observed many times. This rearrangement joins TRBV5-8 to TRBJ1-6, with 9 bases matching TRBD1. The V segment lost 4 bases and the J segment 10 bases; nucleotides outside the gene matches: 9. In germline, CDR1 is SGHTS, CDR2 YDEGEE. The CDR3 runs 15 residues. The DNA of the CDR3 is TGTGCCAGCAGCAGATCCGGGACAGGGAGCTCACCCCTCCACTTT. The encoded protein is CASSRSGTGSSPLHF.

The rearrangement links TRBV23-1 to TRBJ2-7, with 8 bases lining up with TRBD1. TRBV23-1 is annotated as an ORF whose role is uncertain. This CDR3 is built from 14 residues. V shed 2 bases and J 4 bases; nucleotides not matched to a gene: 4. As DNA, the CDR3 is TGCGCCAGCAGTCAAATCGACAGGGGTTACGAGCAGTACTTC. It is translated as CASSQIDRGYEQYF.

This chain links TRBV12-5 with TRBJ2-1, with 8 nucleotides matching TRBD1. CDR1 is LGHNT and CDR2 is FRNRAP in the germline V gene. The trim removed 2 bases at V and 4 bases at J, leaving 13 bases unmatched. There are 18 residues in the CDR3. CDR3 region: CASGLRPPGQALYNEQFF. CDR3 in DNA: TGTGCTAGTGGTTTGCGCCCTCCGGGACAGGCCCTATACAATGAGCAGTTCTTC. The full variable domain, rest sourced from reference TRBV12-5 and TRBJ2-1, is DARVTQTPRHKVTEMGQEVTMRCQPILGHNTVFWYRQTMMQGLELLAYFRNRAPLDDSGMPKDRFSAEMPDATLATLKIQPSEPRDSAVYFCASGLRPPGQALYNEQFFGPGTRLTVL.

In this sample, this clone turned up once. The chain recombines TRBV3-1 (or the pseudogene TRBV3-2) with TRBJ2-7; a possible D gene is TRBD1 (5 bases). The ends were cut back, 0 bases at V and 3 bases at J, with 9 bases in the middle. From germline, CDR1 is LGHDT and CDR2 YNNKEL (reference sequence). The length of the CDR3 is 14 residues. The CDR3 loop is CASSQDQGHYEQYF. The CDR3 DNA reads TGTGCCAGCAGCCAAGACCAGGGTCACTACGAGCAGTACTTC.

The V and J genes are TRBV11-1 and TRBJ2-1, with 11 positions matching TRBD2. Germline CDR1 SGHAT, CDR2 FQDESV (reference sequence). This CDR3 spans 15 amino acids. With 5 bases clipped from V and 5 bases from J, the junction kept 5 bases outside the gene matches. Here the CDR3 DNA reads TGTGCCAGCAGCCCGCCACTAGCGGGGGACAATGAGCAGTTCTTC. Translation gives CASSPPLAGDNEQFF.

The CDR3 loop is CASSLARVREKLFF. The CDR3 DNA reads TGTGCCAGCAGCTTGGCCAGGGTACGCGAAAAACTGTTTTTT. The V gene is TRBV5-5, the J gene TRBJ1-4, with D possibly TRBD1 on 5 matching bases. The germline gives CDR1 SGHKS, CDR2 YYEKEE (reference sequence). The CDR3 loop spans 14 amino acids. V was clipped by 0 bases and J by 8 bases, with 11 bases between them.

This chain uses TRBV29-1 with TRBJ2-7; possibly TRBD1 for D (6 bases). The CDR3 totals 10 residues. The germline CDR1 and CDR2 sequences are SQVTM and ANQGSEA. Trimming removed 7 bases at V and 4 bases at J, with 8 bases between. Here the CDR3 reads CSADRYEQYF. The CDR3 DNA sequence: TGCAGCGCCGACAGGTACGAGCAGTACTTC.

V and J are TRBV4-2 and TRBJ1-1, with unresolved D. The germline V gene encodes CDR1 LGHNA and CDR2 YNFKEQ. The V end lost 11 bases, the J end lost 5 bases, and 24 bases lay between the germline ends. This CDR3 is built from 15 residues. The DNA for the CDR3 is TGTGCCGTCCGGCGGGAGGTTGGCTCCTGGACTGAAGCTTTCTTT. It is translated as CAVRREVGSWTEAFF.

The chain carries TRBV12-3 or TRBV12-4 and TRBJ1-2, with D unclear. The CDR3 extends over 11 amino acids. V was shortened by 4 bases and J by 7 bases, with 7 bases between the two germline ends. The CDR3 reads CASSSRLGYTF. The CDR3 DNA sequence: TGTGCCAGCAGTTCCCGACTTGGCTACACCTTC.

V is TRBV5-1 and J is TRBJ2-3, with a possible D match to TRBD2 (6 bases). Trimming removed 1 base from V and 0 bases from J, with 12 bases in between. CDR1 and CDR2 (germline): SGHRS, YFSETQ. This CDR3 has 16 amino acids. CDR3 coding DNA: TGCGCCAGCAGCTTGATAGCGGTGTCTAGCACAGATACGCAGTATTTT. Its protein is CASSLIAVSSTDTQYF.

The chain employs TRBV5-1 and TRBJ2-7; the D gene is possibly TRBD1 (6 bases). Germline V gene data show CDR1 as SGHRS and CDR2 as YFSETQ. The V end was cut by 0 bases, the J end by 5 bases, with 9 bases between. This CDR3 spans 13 amino acids. The CDR3 is CASSLGYRDEQYF. The CDR3 nucleotides are TGCGCCAGCAGCTTGGGTTACAGGGACGAGCAGTACTTC.

This clone was picked up a small number of times. The chain recombines TRBV2 with TRBJ1-5; D may be TRBD1 (6 bases). The CDR3 sequence is 15 residues long. Germline-derived CDR1 and CDR2 are SNHLY and FYNNEI. The V end lost 2 bases, the J end lost 4 bases, and 12 bases lay between the germline ends. CDR3 in DNA: TGTGCCAGCAGTGAATCGACAGGTTGGAATCAGCCCCAGCATTTT. Translation gives CASSESTGWNQPQHF.

The CDR3 is CASSFSGEGYSPLHF. CDR3 sequence (DNA): TGTGCCAGCAGCTTTTCAGGGGAGGGCTATTCACCCCTCCACTTT. The chain links TRBV5-6 to TRBJ1-6; D may be TRBD1 (6 bases). The V end lost 2 bases, the J end lost 8 bases, and 14 bases lay between the germline ends. Germline CDR1 SGHDT, CDR2 YYEEEE. This CDR3 spans 15 amino acids.

The rearrangement links TRBV6-5 to TRBJ1-6; a possible D gene is TRBD1 (5 bases). Germline V gene lookup returns CDR1 MNHEY and CDR2 SVGAGI. Trimming removed 6 bases at V and 10 bases at J, with 16 bases between. The CDR3 runs to 14 residues. CDR3: CASRVDSTGSPLHF. Written as DNA, the CDR3 is TGTGCCAGCAGGGTCGACAGTACTGGCTCACCCCTCCACTTT.